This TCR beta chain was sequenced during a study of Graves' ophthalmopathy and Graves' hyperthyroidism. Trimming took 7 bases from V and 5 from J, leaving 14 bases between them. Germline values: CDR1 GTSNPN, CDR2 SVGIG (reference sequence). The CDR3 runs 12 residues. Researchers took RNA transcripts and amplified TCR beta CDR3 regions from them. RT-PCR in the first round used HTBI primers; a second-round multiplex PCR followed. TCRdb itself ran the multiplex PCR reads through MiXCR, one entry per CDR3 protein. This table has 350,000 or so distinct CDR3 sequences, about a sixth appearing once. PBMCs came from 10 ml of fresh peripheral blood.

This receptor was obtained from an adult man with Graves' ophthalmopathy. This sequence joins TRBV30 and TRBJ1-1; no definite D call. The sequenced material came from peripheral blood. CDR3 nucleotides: TGTGCCTTCATACCGGCAGTTACTGAAGCTTTCTTT. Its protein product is CAFIPAVTEAFF.